There are many counts of the clone carrying this TCR beta chain. What it binds is not known. The protocol attached unique molecular identifiers to individual cDNA molecules. TCRdb re-analysed the 5' RACE reads in MiXCR, keeping a single row per CDR3 protein. The sample holds about 83,000 distinct CDR3 sequences, more than 9% seen once. These data are taken from a study of early T cells in non-severe SARS-CoV-2 infection. The study, taken as a whole, reports: Matching with VDJdb favored anti-spike CD8 responses (missing private and CD4 specificities).

The CDR3 has 15 amino acids. Germline CDR1 and CDR2: MNHEY and SVGEGT. V gave up 6 bases and J gave up 1 base; unmatched junction bases: 3. The TCR sequence derives from an adult who was a healthcare worker with PCR-confirmed SARS-CoV-2 infection or an uninfected control (not recorded which). Sequenced sample: whole blood. The chain links TRBV6-2 or TRBV6-3 to TRBJ2-2; 9 bases align to TRBD2. CDR3 nucleotides: TGTGCCAGCAGCCTTAGCGGGAGGAACACCGGGGAGCTGTTTTTT. It is translated as CASSLSGRNTGELFF.